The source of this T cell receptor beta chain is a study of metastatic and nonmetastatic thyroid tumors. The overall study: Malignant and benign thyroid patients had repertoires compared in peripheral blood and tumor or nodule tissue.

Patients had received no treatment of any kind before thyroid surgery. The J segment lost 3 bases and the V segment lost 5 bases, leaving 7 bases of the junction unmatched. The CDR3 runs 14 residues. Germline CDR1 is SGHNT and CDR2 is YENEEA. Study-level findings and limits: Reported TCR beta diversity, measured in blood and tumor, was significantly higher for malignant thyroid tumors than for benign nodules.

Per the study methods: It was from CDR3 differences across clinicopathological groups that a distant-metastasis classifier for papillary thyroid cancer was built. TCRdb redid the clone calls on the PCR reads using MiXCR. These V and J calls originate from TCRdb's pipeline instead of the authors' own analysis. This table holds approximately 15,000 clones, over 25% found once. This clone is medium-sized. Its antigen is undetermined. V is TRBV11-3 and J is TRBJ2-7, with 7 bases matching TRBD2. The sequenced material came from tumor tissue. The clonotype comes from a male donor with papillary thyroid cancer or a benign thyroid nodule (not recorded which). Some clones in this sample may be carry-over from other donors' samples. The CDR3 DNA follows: TGTGCCAGCAGCCCCCTGACTAGCAGCTACGAGCAGTACTTC. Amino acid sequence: CASSPLTSSYEQYF.